Sequencing of this T cell receptor beta chain was carried out in a study of T cell repertoires in cytomegalovirus infection. The CDR3 is made up of 11 amino acids. The V and J ends lost 5 bases and 12 bases respectively, with 8 bases between them. TCRdb re-called the reads with MiXCR, one entry per CDR3 protein. This sample has fewer than 350,000 distinct CDR3 sequences, with approximately 32% found just once. Regarding this clonotype: Antigen specificity is unknown.

Overall study results and limits: CMV-specific TCR beta clonotypes restricted by HLA-C were the ones dominating the ex vivo response. Of the TCR beta families, the public ones yielded a cumulative frequency that identified carriers of CMV plus the relevant HLA.

The V call is TRBV12-3 or TRBV12-4, the J call TRBJ2-6; D gene uncertain. The sample here was cultured PBMCs, taken from culture after CMV antigen stimulation. The origin of this receptor is a human donor in good health (CMV status not recorded). Some clones in this sample may be carry-over from other donors' samples. CDR3 amino acids: CASSAPSVLTF. The CDR3 bases are TGTGCCAGCAGTGCTCCGAGCGTCCTGACTTTC.